These T cell receptor beta chains were read from a single sample in a study of cytomegalovirus exposure and HLA in healthy donors. Here immunoSEQ multiplex PCR was the method, and the copy in TCRdb shows in-frame clones only, minus some. The top ten hold around 7% of the sample, which has about 68,000 clones, approximately 75% seen once. Sequencing was done on a sample of PBMCs. The receptors stem from a human donor in good health. The CDR3 runs from the conserved cysteine through the conserved F or W. Each record gives: CDR3 length, clone size, V gene, J gene, D gene, CDR3 DNA, CDR3 protein. A D gene is named only where the DNA matches it firmly. A row's size may be missing; if present it is once, few, many or a size class.

16	NA	TRBV9	TRBJ2-3	TRBD2	TGTGCCAGCAGCGTCCGGGCTAGCGGCGACACAGATACGCAGTATTTT	CASSVRASGDTDTQYF
15	NA	TRBV5-6	TRBJ2-3	TRBD1	TGTGCCAGCAGCTACCGACAGGGGCCCTCAGATACGCAGTATTTT	CASSYRQGPSDTQYF
14	few	TRBV5-1	TRBJ1-1	NA	TGCGCCAGCAGCCCCCTGGAGGGGGGGACTGAAGCTTTCTTT	CASSPLEGGTEAFF
16	NA	TRBV28	TRBJ1-5	TRBD1	TGTGCCAGCAGTTTACCGTGGACAGGAAATCGGCAGCCCCAGCATTTT	CASSLPWTGNRQPQHF
13	NA	TRBV19	TRBJ1-3	TRBD1	TGTGCCAGTTTACAGGGGCTTGGAAACACCATATATTTT	CASLQGLGNTIYF
15	once	TRBV5-1	TRBJ1-1	TRBD1	TGCGCCAGCAGCTTGGGGGGACAGGGGGCTACTGAAGCTTTCTTT	CASSLGGQGATEAFF
15	NA	TRBV6-6	TRBJ1-3	TRBD1	TGTGCCAGCAGATCTACGACAGGGACTGGAAACACCATATATTTT	CASRSTTGTGNTIYF
16	NA	TRBV28	TRBJ2-3	TRBD2	TGTGCCGGCCAAGACGAGCGGGGGCTAAACACAGATACGCAGTATTTT	CAGQDERGLNTDTQYF
15	NA	TRBV28	TRBJ2-2	TRBD1	TGTGCCAGCTCTCCTCCGGGACAGGGCACCGGGGAGCTGTTTTTT	CASSPPGQGTGELFF
13	NA	TRBV6-5	TRBJ1-6	NA	TGTGCCAGCAGGGGACAAACTAATTCACCCCTCCACTTT	CASRGQTNSPLHF
18	NA	TRBV18	TRBJ2-1	TRBD1	TGTGCCAGCTCCCCGGGAGACGAGGGGGACAGGTTTTACAATGAGCAGTTCTTC	CASSPGDEGDRFYNEQFF
14	NA	TRBV6-5	TRBJ1-1	NA	TGTGCCAGCAGTGCAGGGCAATTGAACACTGAAGCTTTCTTT	CASSAGQLNTEAFF
15	NA	TRBV7-3	TRBJ2-7	TRBD1	TGTGCCAGCAGCGATACAGGGGCATTCTCCTACGAGCAGTACTTC	CASSDTGAFSYEQYF
12	NA	TRBV5-4	TRBJ1-2	NA	TGTGCCAGCAGCTTGACAGACTATGGCTACACCTTC	CASSLTDYGYTF
15	NA	TRBV28	TRBJ2-1	NA	TGTGCCAGCAGTGCTCCGGGACTTGACTACAATGAGCAGTTCTTC	CASSAPGLDYNEQFF
13	NA	TRBV10-1	TRBJ2-5	NA	TGCGCCAGCAGTGAGTTAGGAGTCCCGACCCAGTACTTC	CASSELGVPTQYF
17	NA	TRBV19	TRBJ1-5	NA	TGTGCCAGTAGTATATCGCTAGGCAGGGGTGTCAATCAGCCCCAGCATTTT	CASSISLGRGVNQPQHF
12	NA	TRBV6-6	TRBJ1-4	NA	TGTGCCACCGCTCTCGGGGTGGAAAAACTGTTTTTT	CATALGVEKLFF
15	NA	TRBV4-2	TRBJ2-5	TRBD2	TGTGCCAGCAGCCAACGAGGGACTAGCGACTTAACCCAGTACTTC	CASSQRGTSDLTQYF
17	NA	TRBV7-9	TRBJ2-3	NA	TGTGCCAGCAGCTTATCTTCGAGGACACATATGACAGATACGCAGTATTTT	CASSLSSRTHMTDTQYF
15	NA	TRBV9	TRBJ2-5	TRBD1	TGTGCCAGCAGCGCGAGGGACAGCTCACAAGAGACCCAGTACTTC	CASSARDSSQETQYF
16	NA	TRBV19	TRBJ1-2	TRBD1	TGTGCCAGTAGTCTTGCCGGGACAGGGGGTTCCTATGGCTACACCTTC	CASSLAGTGGSYGYTF
16	NA	TRBV5-1	TRBJ2-3	TRBD2	TGCGCCAGCAGCTCCGCTTTGCGGGGGGCATCAGATACGCAGTATTTT	CASSSALRGASDTQYF
13	NA	TRBV18	TRBJ2-7	NA	TGTGCCAGCTCACCACTCAGGGACTACGAGCAGTACTTC	CASSPLRDYEQYF
15	NA	TRBV29-1	TRBJ2-3	NA	TGCAGCGTTGAAGATCCCACCAGGGGAACAGATACGCAGTATTTT	CSVEDPTRGTDTQYF
13	once	TRBV29-1	TRBJ2-1	NA	TGCAGCCTTAGCGAGAGCTCCTACAATGAGCAGTTCTTC	CSLSESSYNEQFF
13	NA	TRBV18	TRBJ1-1	NA	TGTGCCAGCTACTCAGGGGTGAGGACTGAAGCTTTCTTT	CASYSGVRTEAFF
18	NA	TRBV6-7	TRBJ2-6	TRBD1	TGTGCCAGCAGTTACGAGGGGACAGTTTACTCTGGGGCCAACGTCCTGACTTTC	CASSYEGTVYSGANVLTF
14	NA	TRBV19	TRBJ2-1	NA	TGTGCCAGTAGTCTGTCGTACTCCTACAATGAGCAGTTCTTC	CASSLSYSYNEQFF
15	NA	TRBV27	TRBJ2-7	TRBD1	TGTGCCAGCAGTGGTGGGACAGGGCCCTCCTACGAGCAGTACTTC	CASSGGTGPSYEQYF
14	once	TRBV10-3	TRBJ1-2	TRBD1	TGTGCCATCAGAGAGGGGGCCCTATTCTATGGCTACACCTTC	CAIREGALFYGYTF
13	NA	TRBV9	TRBJ2-5	NA	TGTGCCAGCAGCGCCCGTAGTAAAGAGACCCAGTACTTC	CASSARSKETQYF
14	NA	TRBV19	TRBJ1-2	NA	TGTGCCAGTAGTACCCGGGACTGGGAGGTTAGCTACACCTTC	CASSTRDWEVSYTF
13	NA	TRBV10-3	TRBJ2-7	NA	TGTGCCATCAGCGAACAACGATCATACGAGCAGTACTTC	CAISEQRSYEQYF
15	NA	TRBV4-1	TRBJ2-1	TRBD2	TGCGCTAGCGCGGGGGAAGGGACTAGGAACGGTGAGCAGCTCTTC	CASAGEGTRNGEQLF
15	NA	TRBV7-2	TRBJ1-5	NA	TGTGCCAGCAGCTTAAAGGTCGGGGGCAATCAGCCCCAGCATTTT	CASSLKVGGNQPQHF
12	NA	TRBV19	TRBJ2-7	TRBD1	TGTGCCAGCGGGACAGGGGCCCACGAGCAGTACTTC	CASGTGAHEQYF
15	NA	TRBV6-5	TRBJ1-5	TRBD1	TGTGCCAGCAGTCCAGACAGGGTAGGCAATCAGCCCCAGCATTTT	CASSPDRVGNQPQHF
13	NA	TRBV27	TRBJ2-7	NA	TGTGCCAGCACCCCAGGAAGTATTTACGAGCAGTACTTC	CASTPGSIYEQYF
13	NA	TRBV5-1	TRBJ2-5	NA	TGCGCCAGCACCCTTCTAGGGGGAGAGACCCAGTACTTC	CASTLLGGETQYF
15	NA	TRBV27	TRBJ2-7	TRBD2	TGTGCCAGCAGTCCGGGACTAGCGGGGGACTACGAGCAGTACTTC	CASSPGLAGDYEQYF
14	NA	TRBV5-1	TRBJ1-2	TRBD1	TGCGCCAGCAGCGCCGGACAGGGGGCTTCGAGCTACACCTTC	CASSAGQGASSYTF
15	NA	TRBV2	TRBJ2-3	NA	TGTGCCAGCAGTGAACGGACAGCCCAAACAGATACGCAGTATTTT	CASSERTAQTDTQYF
14	NA	TRBV9	TRBJ2-7	TRBD2	TGTGCCAGCAGCGCCGGGACTAGCGTCTACGAGCAGTACTTC	CASSAGTSVYEQYF
14	NA	TRBV2	TRBJ2-6	NA	TGTGCCAGCAGCCCGAGCTCTGGGGCCAACGTCCTGACTTTC	CASSPSSGANVLTF
14	NA	TRBV5-6	TRBJ1-6	TRBD1	TGTGCCAGCAGCGCAACAGGGGGCGGCTCACCCCTCCACTTT	CASSATGGGSPLHF
18	NA	TRBV5-6	TRBJ1-5	NA	TGTGCCAGCAGCTTGGATCGAGGGTATGCCAATAAAAATCAGCCCCAGCATTTT	CASSLDRGYANKNQPQHF
14	once	TRBV28	TRBJ1-2	TRBD1	TGTGCCAGCAGTACATCACGACAGGGCTGTTCCTACACCTTC	CASSTSRQGCSYTF
15	few	TRBV6-7	TRBJ2-7	TRBD2	TGTGCCAGCAGTTACTATGGGGGGGGGTCCTACGAGCAGTACTTC	CASSYYGGGSYEQYF